Presented here are 13 T cell receptor beta chains from one specimen sequenced in a study of glioma-infiltrating T cells. TCR alpha and beta CDR3 regions were amplified from RNA using iRepertoire nested multiplex PCR. TCRdb processed the multiplex PCR reads anew with MiXCR; each CDR3 protein has one entry. The sample holds around 120,000 distinct CDR3 sequences, about 22% seen once. The sequencing input was glioma tissue, nonneoplastic brain tissue, or PBMCs (not recorded which). These receptors were taken from a human donor with low-grade glioma or glioblastoma, undergoing nonglioma brain surgery, or in good health (not recorded which).

This clonotype was counted between two and nine times. J is TRBJ1-5 and V is TRBV18; D is uncertain. Trimming took off 2 bases at V and 4 bases at J, with 3 bases between the two ends. There are 12 residues in the CDR3. The germline V gene has CDR1 KGHSH and CDR2 LQKENI. CDR3 residues: CASSPSNQPQHF. CDR3 coding DNA: TGTGCCAGCTCACCAAGTAATCAGCCCCAGCATTTT. Full variable domain (outside the CDR3, taken from reference TRBV18 and TRBJ1-5): NAGVMQNPRHLVRRRGQEARLRCSPMKGHSHVYWYRQLPEEGLKFMVYLQKENIIDESGMPKERFSAEFPKEGPSILRIQQVVRGDSAAYFCASSPSNQPQHFGDGTRLSIL.

On this clonotype itself: A much larger clone differs from this one at a single base, so this may be a read error. The chain recombines TRBV14 with TRBJ2-1, with 8 bases that match TRBD2. V was clipped by 6 bases and J by 6 bases; unmatched bases: 10. The CDR3 sequence is 15 residues long. Per germline, CDR1 SGHDN and CDR2 FVKESK. In DNA, the CDR3 is TGTGCCAGCAGACGGTTAGCGGGAAGTGGCAATGAGCAGTTCTTC. This gives the protein CASRRLAGSGNEQFF. Based on the CDR3 plus reference TRBV14 and TRBJ2-1, the full variable domain is EAGVTQFPSHSVIEKGQTVTLRCDPISGHDNLYWYRRVMGKEIKFLLHFVKESKQDESGMPNNRFLAERTGGTYSTLKVQPAELEDSGVYFCASRRLAGSGNEQFFGPGTRLTVL.

This sequence joins TRBV11-2 and TRBJ2-3; 8 bases map to TRBD1. CDR1 SGHAT and CDR2 FQNNGV come from the germline V gene. The CDR3 consists of 13 residues. J lost 7 bases, V lost 5 bases, and 5 bases had no gene match. This CDR3 reads CASSPPGGYTQYF. The CDR3 DNA reads TGTGCCAGCAGCCCCCCAGGGGGCTATACGCAGTATTTT. Full variable domain (rest looked up from reference TRBV11-2 and TRBJ2-3): EAGVAQSPRYKIIEKRQSVAFWCNPISGHATLYWYQQILGQGPKLLIQFQNNGVVDDSQLPKDRFSAERLKGVDSTLKIQPAKLEDSAVYLCASSPPGGYTQYFGPGTRLTVL.

This clonotype was seen a few times. The chain combines TRBV4-1 with TRBJ1-1; 10 bases fit TRBD1. Per germline, CDR1 MGHRA and CDR2 YSYEKL. V lost 3 bases, J lost 5 bases, and 9 bases stayed unmatched. This CDR3 is built from 16 residues. The CDR3: CASSHQIGQGETEAFF. DNA of the CDR3: TGCGCCAGCAGCCACCAAATTGGACAGGGGGAAACTGAAGCTTTCTTT.

This clonotype was observed at least ten times. V is TRBV27 and J is TRBJ2-3; D remains ambiguous. V was pared by 2 bases and J by 0 bases, with 9 bases between. Germline-derived CDR1 and CDR2 are MNHEY and SMNVEV (reference sequence). The CDR3 consists of 15 residues. As DNA, the CDR3 is TGTGCCAGCAGTTTAGAACGCGCTAGCACAGATACGCAGTATTTT. This gives the protein CASSLERASTDTQYF.

This clonotype was counted ten times or more. The gene calls are TRBV20-1 and TRBJ2-5, with D uncertain. This CDR3 has 11 residues. V was trimmed by 6 bases and J by 7 bases, leaving 12 bases between them. CDR1 is DFQATT, CDR2 SNEGSKA, per germline (reference sequence). CDR3 in amino acids: CSAPALGTQYF. The CDR3 bases are TGCAGTGCCCCCGCTCTAGGGACCCAGTACTTC.

This clonotype was picked up a small number of times. This sequence joins TRBV18 and TRBJ2-3; D is undetermined. Germline V gives CDR1 KGHSH, CDR2 LQKENI. The CDR3 is 11 residues long. V was clipped by 8 bases and J by 1 base, with 4 bases between them. CDR3 region: CASQRTDTQYF. The CDR3 DNA reads as TGTGCCAGCCAGCGCACAGATACGCAGTATTTT.

This clonotype was seen many times. This sequence joins TRBV6-6 and TRBJ1-5; the D gene is possibly TRBD1 (5 bases). V was clipped by 0 bases and J by 7 bases, with 13 bases between them. The length of the CDR3 is 15 residues. Germline assignment: CDR1 MNHNY and CDR2 SVGAGI (reference sequence). The CDR3 coding sequence is TGTGCCAGCAGTTACTCTTTTTCGGGGGAACAGCCCCAGCATTTT. As protein: CASSYSFSGEQPQHF.

This clonotype was seen at least ten times. The chain combines TRBV20-1 with TRBJ2-4; a weak D match, TRBD2 (5 bases). There are 15 residues in the CDR3. The V gene's germline CDR1 is DFQATT and CDR2 SNEGSKA (reference sequence). Trimming removed 0 bases at V and 1 base at J, with 10 bases between. The CDR3 here is CSARERGLAKNIQYF. For the CDR3, the DNA is TGCAGTGCTAGAGAGAGAGGGCTGGCCAAAAACATTCAGTACTTC.

This clonotype was picked up many times. A junction end diverges from the germline sequence, so it may reflect a read error. The CDR3 DNA reads TGTGCCAGCAGTTACCGGGACAGGGGTTCTGTCTCCTTC. The encoded protein is CASSYRDRGSVSF. V gene TRBV6-6 combines with J gene TRBJ1-2; the match to TRBD1 covers 10 bases. This CDR3 comprises 13 residues. Germline V gene data show CDR1 as MNHNY and CDR2 as SVGAGI (reference sequence).

This clonotype has only a few counts. DNA for the CDR3: TGTGCCAGCAGCCAAGATTCAGCTAGCGGTTCAGATACGCAGTATTTT. It codes for CASSQDSASGSDTQYF. This sequence joins TRBV3-1 and TRBJ2-3, with 7 bases lining up with TRBD2. V lost 0 bases, J lost 4 bases, and 7 bases stayed unmatched. CDR1 and CDR2 (germline): LGHDT, YNNKEL (reference sequence). The CDR3 is 16 amino acids.

This chain connects TRBV20-1 to TRBJ2-1, with 10 nucleotides matching TRBD1. Trimming removed 2 bases from V and 6 bases from J; junction bases left unmatched: 7. This CDR3 contains 15 residues. Looked up from germline, CDR1 is DFQATT and CDR2 is SNEGSKA (reference sequence). CDR3 protein: CSARFGTGASNEQFF. The CDR3 bases are TGCAGTGCTAGATTCGGGACAGGGGCGTCCAATGAGCAGTTCTTC.

The chain recombines TRBV19 with TRBJ1-1; 7 bases are a match to TRBD1. CDR3 size: 15 residues. Trimming removed 7 bases from V and 5 bases from J; junction bases left unmatched: 13. The germline V gene encodes CDR1 LNHDA and CDR2 SQIVND (reference sequence). This chain's CDR3 is CASTTGTSVGTEAFF. CDR3 DNA: TGTGCCAGTACGACAGGGACGTCCGTAGGGACTGAAGCTTTCTTT.